This T cell receptor beta chain originates from a study of spatial heterogeneity in lung cancer. Study information: When follow-up PBMC samples existed, they were sequenced (at a median of around 2 years after resection).

The J segment lost 5 bases and the V segment lost 6 bases, leaving 13 bases of the junction unmatched. The CDR3 totals 15 residues. Germline CDR1 DFQATT, CDR2 SNEGSKA (reference sequence). Regarding time point: blood at routine non-recurrence follow-up after resection. Material for sequencing was whole RNA from tumor, nontumor lung or frozen PBMC, left unsorted. One entry per CDR3 protein, called by TCRdb with MiXCR from the 5' RACE reads. The sample holds 39,000 or so distinct CDR3 sequences; about 10% are singletons and the top ten take roughly 15%. This sequence originates from a female donor with early-stage non-small cell lung cancer. The V call is TRBV20-1, the J call TRBJ2-7; TRBD2 aligns across 10 bases. The sequencing here drew on PBMCs, taken at follow-up. CDR3 loop: CSAPAGGPVDHEQYF. CDR3 DNA: TGCAGTGCCCCAGCGGGGGGGCCCGTTGACCACGAGCAGTACTTC.